This T cell receptor (beta chain) stems from a study of T-cell memory formation after mild COVID-19. General study points: Among contracting clones, CD4+ were mainly CM/EM and CD8+ enriched in EMRA. Contracting clones, day 15 to 85, had balanced CD4/CD8, and later expanders favored CD4+.

In this sample, this clonotype turned up a few times. As yet, its antigen is unknown. In TCRdb, the 5' RACE reads were re-called with MiXCR into one record per CDR3 protein. The sample shows a few hundred thousand distinct CDR3 sequences, under 20% of them seen only once. This CDR3 region has 12 residues. V was clipped by 5 bases and J by 6 bases, with 9 bases between them. Germline CDR1 reads LNHDA; CDR2 reads SQIVND (reference sequence). What was sequenced was PBMCs or a T cell subset sorted from them (not recorded which). This chain uses TRBV19 with TRBJ2-3; no clear D gene. The sequence was obtained from a man between 18 and 35 years old who had mild COVID-19 (a few samples of this study predate the infection). Cell type and time point are not known. For the CDR3, the DNA is TGTGCCAGTAGTGACCCAAACGATACGCAGTATTTT. It is translated as CASSDPNDTQYF. Full variable domain (remainder filled in from reference TRBV19 and TRBJ2-3): DGGITQSPKYLFRKEGQNVTLSCEQNLNHDAMYWYRQDPGQGLRLIYYSQIVNDFQKGDIAEGYSVSREKKESFPLTVTSAQKNPTAFYLCASSDPNDTQYFGPGTRLTVL.